The present TCR beta chain was sequenced within a study of identifying expanded T cells in peripheral blood. Trimming left V 1 base short and J 3 bases short, with 10 bases between. Germline assignment: CDR1 LGHNA and CDR2 YSLEER. The CDR3 is 16 residues long. Remarks on this clone: The antigen is not known.

During the collection period, no donor immune events like infections were recorded. Findings and caveats of the study: About 1.2 clones differed between technical replicates, versus about 15 and 19 over time. Clone count variance between roughly two-week samples rose with total template count.

The repertoire was sequenced with immunoSEQ multiplex PCR; TCRdb's copy has only in-frame clones and lacks some. Found here are around 94,000 clones, 88% of them singletons; the top ten hold 13% to 15%. The chain couples TRBV4-3 to TRBJ1-6; no clear D gene. The clonotype was recovered from a person between 18 and 75 years old in good health. Sequenced input: blood. CDR3 residues: CASSQGAQLYNSPLHF. The CDR3 nucleotides are TGCGCCAGCAGCCAAGGAGCCCAACTCTATAATTCACCCCTCCACTTT.